The 19 T cell receptor beta chains below come from one sample, sequenced in a study of human T cells and chemical hapten exposure. Using its own MiXCR run on the RACE reads, TCRdb lists one record per CDR3 protein. The sample consists of about 51,000 distinct CDR3 sequences, around 9.4% of them appearing once. Time point noted: pre-sensitization, week 0. Treatment indicated: therapeutic diphenylcyclopropenone sensitization with weekly scalp DPC. The material sequenced was whole blood, taken in connection with sensitization to the hapten diphenylcyclopropenone (DPC). These receptors all come from a woman aged 40 to 50 with alopecia areata. Some clones in this sample may be carry-over from other donors' samples.

The chain couples TRBV5-1 to TRBJ2-3, with D tentatively TRBD1 or TRBD2 (5 bases each). V lost 4 bases to trimming and J lost 1 base, with 16 bases between them. Germline assignment: CDR1 SGHRS and CDR2 YFSETQ. The CDR3 consists of 16 residues. CDR3 residues: CASSEGTNGGTDTQYF. The DNA for the CDR3 is TGCGCCAGCAGCGAGGGGACCAACGGGGGCACAGATACGCAGTATTTT.

CDR3 loop: CASSVVGGRTYSPLHF. Written as DNA, the CDR3 is TGTGCCAGCAGTGTCGTTGGGGGACGGACGTATTCACCCCTCCACTTT. This sequence joins TRBV2 and TRBJ1-6; perhaps TRBD1 as D (5 bases). Looked up from germline, CDR1 is SNHLY and CDR2 is FYNNEI. V was trimmed by 4 bases and J by 8 bases, leaving 18 bases between them. The CDR3 loop spans 16 amino acids.

This clonotype was found many times. The chain recombines TRBV4-1 with TRBJ2-2; 8 bases fit TRBD1. Trimming at V came to 0 bases and at J to 3 bases, leaving 3 bases not matched to a gene. This CDR3 has 16 residues. Germline CDR1 reads MGHRA; CDR2 reads YSYEKL. In DNA, the CDR3 is TGCGCCAGCAGCCAAGAAGGGACAGGACACACCGGGGAGCTGTTTTTT. As protein: CASSQEGTGHTGELFF.

This rearrangement joins TRBV13 to TRBJ1-4, with a possible D match to TRBD1 (6 bases). The V gene lost 4 bases and the J gene lost 5 bases, with 11 bases spanning the gap. Germline CDR1 and CDR2: PRHDT and FYEKMQ (reference sequence). CDR3 length equals 14 residues. Here the CDR3 reads CASSSFGQNEKLFF. The CDR3 DNA reads as TGTGCCAGCAGCTCTTTTGGACAGAATGAAAAACTGTTTTTT.

This clonotype was seen many times. The CDR3 loop is CASSEPTRTQYF. The CDR3 DNA reads as TGTGCCAGCAGTGAACCTACCCGGACCCAGTACTTC. The chain combines TRBV25-1 with TRBJ2-5, with no clear D. CDR1 MGHDK and CDR2 SYGVNS come from the germline V gene. The germline V and J ends were trimmed by 2 bases and 7 bases, with 8 bases remaining between them. The length of the CDR3 is 12 residues. Drawing the rest from reference TRBV25-1 and TRBJ2-5, the complete variable domain is EADIYQTPRYLVIGTGKKITLECSQTMGHDKMYWYQQDPGMELHLIHYSYGVNSTEKGDLSSESTVSRIRTEHFPLTLESARPSHTSQYLCASSEPTRTQYFGPGTRLLVL.

This clonotype came up many times. The V gene is TRBV5-1, the J gene TRBJ1-1; D uncertain. The CDR3 covers 13 residues. Trimming took 4 bases from V and 4 from J, leaving 11 bases between them. The germline V gene has CDR1 SGHRS and CDR2 YFSETQ. In nucleotides, the CDR3 is TGCGCCAGCAGCCTGAAGGCGAGCACTGAAGCTTTCTTT. Translation gives CASSLKASTEAFF.

About this clonotype itself: A much larger clone is a single base away; this may be a read error. The V gene is TRBV4-1, the J gene TRBJ2-1, with D possibly matching TRBD1 (6 bases). This CDR3 has 16 residues. CDR1 and CDR2 from the germline V gene are MGHRA and YSYEKL. CDR3 nucleotides: TGCGCCAACAGCCGCCTTGGGACAACTCTAAGTGGTGAGCAGTTCTTC. This translates into CANSRLGTTLSGEQFF.

The chain joins TRBV5-4 to TRBJ1-1, with D perhaps matching TRBD1 (6 bases). Between the trimmed V and J ends, which lost 2 bases and 0 bases, there was a span of 11 bases. Germline CDR1 reads SGHNT; CDR2 reads YYREEE (reference sequence). The CDR3 sequence is 15 residues long. Here the CDR3 DNA reads TGTGCCAGCAGCTTCGGACAGTTCATGAACACTGAAGCTTTCTTT. Encoded protein: CASSFGQFMNTEAFF. Using reference TRBV5-4 and TRBJ1-1 for the parts outside the CDR3, the full variable domain is ETGVTQSPTHLIKTRGQQVTLRCSSQSGHNTVSWYQQALGQGPQFIFQYYREEENGRGNFPPRFSGLQFPNYSSELNVNALELDDSALYLCASSFGQFMNTEAFFGQGTRLTVV.

With respect to this clonotype: One end of the junction fails to match germline, which may point to a read error. The chain carries TRBV7-2 and TRBJ1-1; D might be TRBD1 (6 bases). Germline CDR1 SGHTA, CDR2 FQGNSA. The CDR3 loop spans 13 amino acids. The CDR3 protein is CASRGTGKGSAYF. In DNA, the CDR3 is TGTGCCAGCAGGGGAACAGGGAAAGGGAGTGCTTACTTT.

This clonotype was detected a few times. This CDR3 is CASSVEGVPYEQYF. For the CDR3, the DNA is TGTGCCAGCAGCGTCGAGGGGGTCCCCTACGAGCAGTACTTC. The chain links TRBV9 to TRBJ2-7; the D gene is possibly TRBD1 (6 bases). Between the trimmed V and J ends, which lost 2 bases and 2 bases, there was a span of 11 bases. The CDR3 is 14 amino acids. Germline CDR1 is SGDLS and CDR2 is YYNGEE.

This clonotype was recorded many times. V is TRBV6-1 and J is TRBJ2-1; TRBD2 is a possible D gene (6 bases). The V end was cut by 8 bases, the J end by 7 bases, with 21 bases between. CDR3 length: 15 residues. The germline V gene encodes CDR1 MNHNS and CDR2 SASEGT. CDR3 amino acids: CASSLSAGSGNEQFF. Here the CDR3 DNA reads TGTGCCAGCTCCCTTAGCGCGGGGTCAGGAAATGAGCAGTTCTTC.

The table lists this clonotype with many counts. This chain links TRBV5-1 with TRBJ2-2, with unresolved D. Germline V gives CDR1 SGHRS, CDR2 YFSETQ. Trimming removed 0 bases from V and 6 bases from J, with 9 bases in between. The CDR3 is made up of 14 amino acids. The CDR3, as DNA: TGCGCCAGCAGCTTGGCCCTAGGTCCCGGGGAGCTGTTTTTT. Protein sequence: CASSLALGPGELFF. The full variable domain, its missing parts supplied by reference TRBV5-1 and TRBJ2-2, is KAGVTQTPRYLIKTRGQQVTLSCSPISGHRSVSWYQQTPGQGLQFLFEYFSETQRNKGNFPGRFSGRQFSNSRSEMNVSTLELGDSALYLCASSLALGPGELFFGEGSRLTVL.

This clonotype was seen many times. The DNA for the CDR3 is TGTGCCAGCAGCCCGCGAGAGTTCTCTGGGGCCAACGTCCTGACTTTC. This sequence encodes CASSPREFSGANVLTF. The chain recombines TRBV5-5 with TRBJ2-6; unclear D gene. CDR1 is SGHKS, CDR2 YYEKEE, per germline (reference sequence). V lost 4 bases and J 0 bases, leaving 11 bases between the germline ends. The CDR3 runs to 16 residues.

This clonotype was observed at least ten times. This chain links TRBV29-1 with TRBJ2-1; 9 nucleotides line up with TRBD1. The CDR3 has 13 residues. J was trimmed by 6 bases and V by 6 bases; bases with no gene match: 6. The V gene's germline CDR1 is SQVTM and CDR2 ANQGSEA. The CDR3 coding sequence is TGCAGCGTCGCCGACAGGGGGTTCAATGAGCAGTTCTTC. Its translation: CSVADRGFNEQFF.

This chain connects TRBV5-1 to TRBJ1-5, with TRBD1 matching over 8 bases. V lost 0 bases and J lost 3; bases outside the gene matches: 2. CDR3 size: 15 residues. Per the germline V gene, CDR1 is SGHRS and CDR2 is YFSETQ. The CDR3: CASSLGTGSNQPQHF. CDR3 coding DNA: TGCGCCAGCAGCTTGGGGACAGGGTCCAATCAGCCCCAGCATTTT.

The table lists this clonotype with many counts. DNA for the CDR3: TGCGCCAGCAGCTCTACCGGGACCAGTTACAATGAGCAGTTCTTC. This translates into CASSSTGTSYNEQFF. The chain carries TRBV5-1 and TRBJ2-1; D tentatively reads TRBD1 or TRBD2 (5 bases each). Germline CDR1 is SGHRS and CDR2 is YFSETQ. V lost 3 bases and J 4 bases, leaving 14 bases between the germline ends. The CDR3 consists of 15 residues.

There are many counts of this clonotype. J is TRBJ1-6 and V is TRBV7-6; D is unresolved. This CDR3 is 15 amino acids long. Germline assignment: CDR1 SGHVS and CDR2 FNYEAQ. The V end was cut by 5 bases, the J end by 0 bases, with 8 bases between. Here the CDR3 reads CASSLRSSYNSPLHF. The CDR3 nucleotides are TGTGCCAGCAGCCTCAGGAGCTCCTATAATTCACCCCTCCACTTT.

This clonotype appeared a few times. This chain uses TRBV5-1 with TRBJ2-3; D possibly corresponds to TRBD2 (7 bases). Trimming cost V 8 bases and J 6 bases, with 22 bases left between them. This CDR3 is built from 15 residues. Germline loops: CDR1 SGHRS, CDR2 YFSETQ. The CDR3, as DNA: TGCGCCAGTCAATTTGGCCCGGGGGGCGAGGATACGCAGTATTTT. Its protein is CASQFGPGGEDTQYF.

This clonotype was observed many times. This chain links TRBV3-1 with TRBJ1-5; D is uncertain. Germline loops: CDR1 LGHDT, CDR2 YNNKEL (reference sequence). Trimming removed 1 base from V and 2 bases from J, with 6 bases in between. The CDR3 covers 14 residues. Here the CDR3 reads CASSQGYRNQPQHF. In nucleotides, the CDR3 is TGTGCCAGCAGCCAAGGGTATCGCAATCAGCCCCAGCATTTT.